The 24 T cell receptor beta chains below come from one sample, sequenced in a study of blood T cell repertoires in COVID-19. Data came from immunoSEQ multiplex PCR; TCRdb stores just in-frame clones and leaves some out. This table holds about 140,000 clones, roughly 84% found once. Source material: peripheral blood. The origin of the receptors is a human donor with acute or convalescent COVID-19. The donor label of this sample is uncertain.

The chain combines TRBV27 with TRBJ2-7; 11 nucleotides match TRBD2. Germline assignment: CDR1 MNHEY and CDR2 SMNVEV (reference sequence). V shed 5 bases, J shed 4 bases, and the junction held 7 bases outside the gene matches. This CDR3 contains 15 residues. The DNA for the CDR3 is TGTGCCAGCAGTCGAGCCGGGACTAGCGGATACGAGCAGTACTTC. Its translation: CASSRAGTSGYEQYF.

J is TRBJ2-7 and V is TRBV29-1; 8 bases are a match to TRBD1. J was trimmed by 2 bases and V by 4 bases; bases with no gene match: 7. The CDR3 has 14 amino acids. CDR1 is SQVTM and CDR2 is ANQGSEA in the germline V gene. The CDR3 spells CSVVSGTGTYEQYF. In DNA form, the CDR3 reads TGCAGCGTTGTTTCCGGGACAGGAACCTACGAGCAGTACTTC.

The genes are TRBV15 and TRBJ1-4, with TRBD1 as a possible D gene (5 bases). CDR1 LNHNV and CDR2 YYDKDF come from the germline V gene (reference sequence). The V and J ends lost 3 bases and 7 bases respectively, with 6 bases between them. The CDR3 consists of 12 residues. Written as DNA, the CDR3 is TGTGCCACCAGCAGGACAGTTGAAAAACTGTTTTTT. Protein product: CATSRTVEKLFF.

V and J are TRBV6-5 and TRBJ2-4; D is unclear. V was trimmed by 4 bases and J by 0 bases, leaving 7 bases between them. This CDR3 is built from 14 residues. Germline V gene sequence: CDR1 MNHEY, CDR2 SVGAGI. The CDR3 is CASSSGVAKNIQYF. The CDR3 nucleotides are TGTGCCAGCAGTTCTGGAGTAGCCAAAAACATTCAGTACTTC.

The V call is TRBV29-1, the J call TRBJ1-1, with TRBD1 matching over 7 bases. The CDR3 runs to 13 residues. Trimming at V came to 6 bases and at J to 2 bases, leaving 6 bases not matched to a gene. Germline CDR1 SQVTM, CDR2 ANQGSEA. The CDR3 spells CSVARQGNTEAFF. CDR3 DNA sequence: TGCAGCGTCGCCCGACAGGGTAACACTGAAGCTTTCTTT. The variable domain in full, completed from reference TRBV29-1 and TRBJ1-1, reads SAVISQKPSRDICQRGTSLTIQCQVDSQVTMMFWYRQQPGQSLTLIATANQGSEATYESGFVIDKFPISRPNLTFSTLTVSNMSPEDSSIYLCSVARQGNTEAFFGQGTRLTVV.

The chain is built from TRBV6-5 and TRBJ1-6; TRBD1 is a possible D gene (5 bases). V was shortened by 9 bases and J by 6 bases, with 15 bases between the two germline ends. The CDR3 sequence is 14 residues long. Germline CDR1 MNHEY, CDR2 SVGAGI. In nucleotides, the CDR3 is TGTGCCAGTGCCGGGGGGGTTGGTAATTCACCCCTCCACTTT. It yields the protein CASAGGVGNSPLHF.

The rearrangement uses TRBV18 and TRBJ1-1; D possibly corresponds to TRBD1 (6 bases). This CDR3 comprises 15 residues. V dropped 4 bases and J dropped 0 bases, with 12 bases sitting between them. In germline, CDR1 is KGHSH, CDR2 LQKENI. The CDR3 reads CASSQNTGLNTEAFF. The CDR3 DNA reads TGTGCCAGCTCACAAAATACAGGGTTGAACACTGAAGCTTTCTTT.

The V call is TRBV18, the J call TRBJ2-3; 8 nucleotides match TRBD2. The CDR3 is 15 amino acids. Germline V CDR1 and CDR2: KGHSH, LQKENI. V lost 3 bases, J lost 6 bases, and 8 bases stayed unmatched. The CDR3 DNA reads TGTGCCAGCTCACCGCAGCGGGGGAGGGGCGATACGCAGTATTTT. It is translated as CASSPQRGRGDTQYF. The whole variable domain, filled in from reference TRBV18 and TRBJ2-3, reads NAGVMQNPRHLVRRRGQEARLRCSPMKGHSHVYWYRQLPEEGLKFMVYLQKENIIDESGMPKERFSAEFPKEGPSILRIQQVVRGDSAAYFCASSPQRGRGDTQYFGPGTRLTVL.

This clone was detected a few times. The chain's CDR3 is CASLGTGYSPLHF. CDR3 DNA: TGTGCCAGCCTAGGGACAGGTTATTCACCCCTCCACTTT. This sequence joins TRBV2 and TRBJ1-6; 8 positions match TRBD1. Germline assignment: CDR1 SNHLY and CDR2 FYNNEI. Germline trimming cut 8 bases from V and 8 bases from J; bases unmatched to any gene: 5. The CDR3 extends over 13 amino acids. Combining the CDR3 with reference TRBV2 and TRBJ1-6 gives the whole variable domain EPEVTQTPSHQVTQMGQEVILRCVPISNHLYFYWYRQILGQKVEFLVSFYNNEISEKSEIFDDQFSVERPDGSNFTLKIRSTKLEDSAMYFCASLGTGYSPLHFGNGTRLTVT.

This rearrangement joins TRBV27 to TRBJ1-5; D might be TRBD1 (5 bases). The CDR3 sequence is 15 residues long. Germline loops: CDR1 MNHEY, CDR2 SMNVEV (reference sequence). With 5 bases removed from V and 2 bases from J, the gap between germline ends came to 13 bases. The CDR3 bases are TGTGCCAGCAGTCGGGGGTCTGAGGGCAATCAGCCCCAGCATTTT. This translates into CASSRGSEGNQPQHF.

This clone has only a few counts. The chain recombines TRBV5-6 with TRBJ1-2; 9 bases line up with TRBD1. This CDR3 spans 14 amino acids. Trimming at V came to 0 bases and at J to 6 bases, leaving 3 bases not matched to a gene. Germline CDR1 reads SGHDT; CDR2 reads YYEEEE. Here the CDR3 reads CASSLEQGANGYTF. The DNA for the CDR3 is TGTGCCAGCAGCTTGGAACAGGGGGCGAATGGCTACACCTTC.

The rearrangement joins TRBV27 to TRBJ2-3; a weak D match, TRBD2 (6 bases). Trimming stripped 5 bases from V and 8 bases from J, with 14 bases between. There are 13 residues in the CDR3. Germline lookup yields CDR1 MNHEY and CDR2 SMNVEV (reference sequence). The DNA of the CDR3 is TGTGCCAGCAGTACCCCCACCGGGAGTACGCAGTATTTT. It is translated as CASSTPTGSTQYF.

This clone has just a few counts. The chain joins TRBV6-5 to TRBJ1-2; maybe TRBD1 (6 bases). The germline gives CDR1 MNHEY, CDR2 SVGAGI. The V and J ends lost 5 bases and 4 bases respectively, with 17 bases between them. This CDR3 contains 15 residues. The DNA of the CDR3 is TGTGCCAGCAGTCCTCGCTGGGGGCTCGGCTATGGCTACACCTTC. Translated: CASSPRWGLGYGYTF.

The chain joins TRBV7-2 to TRBJ2-2; TRBD2 matches 7 bases. V was pared by 5 bases and J by 5 bases, with 8 bases of the junction left unmatched. Germline V gene sequence: CDR1 SGHTA, CDR2 FQGNSA. This CDR3 contains 15 residues. CDR3 sequence: CASSIEGLLTGELFF. DNA for the CDR3: TGTGCCAGCAGCATAGAGGGACTACTAACCGGGGAGCTGTTTTTT.

This rearrangement joins TRBV19 to TRBJ1-2, with D maybe TRBD1 (5 bases). The germline V gene encodes CDR1 LNHDA and CDR2 SQIVND (reference sequence). With 6 bases removed from V and 2 bases from J, the gap between germline ends came to 19 bases. The CDR3 length is 16 residues. DNA of the CDR3: TGTGCCAGTAGGAACATAATGGGACTGATAAACTATGGCTACACCTTC. Translation gives CASRNIMGLINYGYTF.

V and J are TRBV6-5 and TRBJ2-7; tentatively, D is TRBD2 (6 bases). Looked up from germline, CDR1 is MNHEY and CDR2 is SVGAGI. With 5 bases removed from V and 6 bases from J, the gap between germline ends came to 14 bases. This CDR3 has 13 amino acids. CDR3 sequence reads: CASSRDSASEQYF. The CDR3, as DNA: TGTGCCAGCAGTAGGGACTCGGCCAGCGAGCAGTACTTC.

Of note for this clone: In the same sample, other DNA sequences code for this CDR3. This chain joins TRBV5-1 and TRBJ1-3, with a tentative D call TRBD1 (5 bases). Germline loops: CDR1 SGHRS, CDR2 YFSETQ. The CDR3 has 16 amino acids. V was trimmed by 3 bases and J by 2 bases, leaving 15 bases between them. CDR3 loop: CASSYDTGKTGNTIYF. DNA of the CDR3: TGCGCCAGCAGCTACGACACAGGCAAGACTGGAAACACCATATATTTT.

The V and J genes are TRBV24-1 and TRBJ2-3; D possibly corresponds to TRBD2 (6 bases). Trimming took 8 bases from V and 5 from J, leaving 22 bases between them. The CDR3 is 16 residues long. Germline loops: CDR1 KGHDR, CDR2 SFDVKD. The CDR3 sequence: CATTTGLQSERDTQYF. For the CDR3, the DNA is TGTGCCACCACCACGGGACTCCAATCCGAACGAGATACGCAGTATTTT.

DNA for the CDR3: TGTGCCAGCAGTTACTTAGGACAGCGACCTGAAGCTTTCTTT. Translated, it gives CASSYLGQRPEAFF. This chain connects TRBV6-5 to TRBJ1-1; D perhaps matches TRBD1 (6 bases). The germline V gene has CDR1 MNHEY and CDR2 SVGAGI. The CDR3 has 14 residues. Trimming cost V 1 base and J 6 bases, with 12 bases left between them.

The J gene is TRBJ2-2, the V gene TRBV7-3, with 11 bases fitting TRBD2. The V segment lost 4 bases and the J segment 7 bases; nucleotides outside the gene matches: 11. Germline lookup yields CDR1 SGHTA and CDR2 FQGTGA. The CDR3 loop spans 17 amino acids. CDR3 amino acids: CASSSSASGRYRGELFF. CDR3 in DNA: TGTGCCAGCAGCTCCTCCGCTAGCGGGAGGTATCGCGGGGAGCTGTTTTTT.

This chain joins TRBV4-2 and TRBJ1-6, with 7 bases lining up with TRBD1. The germline V gene encodes CDR1 LGHNA and CDR2 YNFKEQ. The trim removed 1 base at V and 2 bases at J, leaving 11 bases unmatched. This CDR3 has 19 amino acids. The CDR3 region is CASSQVQGTGDPYNSPLHF. Written as DNA, the CDR3 is TGTGCCAGCAGCCAAGTTCAGGGAACAGGGGACCCCTATAATTCACCCCTCCACTTT.

The chain uses TRBV5-1 and TRBJ2-3; 11 nucleotides align to TRBD2. J gave up 0 bases and V 5 bases, and 8 bases lay outside the gene matches. The V gene's germline CDR1 is SGHRS and CDR2 YFSETQ. CDR3 size: 17 residues. The chain's CDR3 is CASRPGTSGTSTDTQYF. Written as DNA, the CDR3 is TGCGCCAGCAGGCCCGGGACTAGCGGTACTAGCACAGATACGCAGTATTTT. Supplemented by reference TRBV5-1 and TRBJ2-3, the full variable domain reads KAGVTQTPRYLIKTRGQQVTLSCSPISGHRSVSWYQQTPGQGLQFLFEYFSETQRNKGNFPGRFSGRQFSNSRSEMNVSTLELGDSALYLCASRPGTSGTSTDTQYFGPGTRLTVL.

The chain combines TRBV6-1 with TRBJ1-5; 8 bases align to TRBD1. The CDR3 consists of 15 residues. V gave up 1 base and J gave up 5 bases; unmatched junction bases: 4. Germline CDR1 is MNHNS and CDR2 is SASEGT. CDR3 residues: CASSEGQGRHQPQHF. CDR3 nucleotide sequence: TGTGCCAGCAGTGAAGGACAGGGGAGGCATCAGCCCCAGCATTTT.

V and J are TRBV19 and TRBJ1-2; TRBD1 matches 9 bases. The V gene's germline CDR1 is LNHDA and CDR2 SQIVND (reference sequence). The V segment lost 1 base and the J segment 0 bases; nucleotides outside the gene matches: 3. CDR3 length: 16 residues. Written as DNA, the CDR3 is TGTGCCAGTAGTATAGTCGGGACAGGGACTAACTATGGCTACACCTTC. It translates to CASSIVGTGTNYGYTF.